The rows below give T cell receptor beta chains drawn from one sample of a study of human T cells and chemical hapten exposure. TCRdb used MiXCR to reprocess the RACE reads, holding one entry per CDR3 protein. The data contain 200,000 to 300,000 distinct CDR3 sequences, approximately 8.6% of them singletons. Specimen: whole blood, collected in connection with sensitization to the hapten diphenylcyclopropenone (DPC). The receptor set was obtained from a woman aged 35 to 49 with alopecia areata. Some clones in this sample may be carry-over from other donors' samples. The CDR3 runs from the conserved cysteine through the conserved F or W. Fields, in order: J gene, V gene, clone size, D gene, CDR3 DNA, CDR3 protein. A D gene is named only where the DNA matches it firmly. Expanded clones get a size class; other rows say once, few or many, or leave the size out.

TRBJ2-5 | TRBV7-2 | NA | TRBD2 | TGTGCCAGCAGCTTAGACACAGGACTAGTAGAGACCCAGTACTTC | CASSLDTGLVETQYF
TRBJ2-1 | TRBV10-3 | few | NA | TGTGCCATCAGTGGCCTCTACAATGAGCAGTTCTTC | CAISGLYNEQFF
TRBJ2-2 | TRBV29-1 | few | NA | TGCAGCGTTGAACTCGGGGCCTCGAACACCGGGGAGCTGTTTTTT | CSVELGASNTGELFF
TRBJ1-1 | TRBV3-1 | few | TRBD1 | TGTGCCAGCAGCCGTACCCCCGGACAGGGGCCTGAAGCTTTCTTT | CASSRTPGQGPEAFF
TRBJ2-3 | TRBV6-2/TRBV6-3 | NA | NA | TGTGCCAGCAGTTACTCTGGCCTCCGTGGAGGCGGTACGCAGTATTTT | CASSYSGLRGGGTQYF
TRBJ2-1 | TRBV4-1 | NA | NA | TGCGCCAGCAGCCTCGGTGATGTTGAGCAGTTCTTC | CASSLGDVEQFF
TRBJ2-7 | TRBV12-3/TRBV12-4 | NA | NA | TGTGCCAGCAGTAACCCGACAGTTTCCTACGAGCAGTACTTC | CASSNPTVSYEQYF
TRBJ2-7 | TRBV21-1 | many | NA | TGTGCCAGCAGCAAAGGATGGCCAGGGATCGCCTACGAGCAGTACTTC | CASSKGWPGIAYEQYF
TRBJ2-2 | TRBV7-6 | NA | TRBD2 | TGTGCCAGCAGCAACAGCTGGGGGGGCACCGGGGAGCTGTTTTTT | CASSNSWGGTGELFF
TRBJ2-1 | TRBV18 | few | NA | TGTGCCAGCTCACCAAATGGGCTAGCGTACAATGAGCAGTTCTTC | CASSPNGLAYNEQFF
TRBJ2-4 | TRBV7-8 | few | TRBD1 | TGTGCCAGCAGCTTCAGGGGGCCTACCCTTCAGTACTTC | CASSFRGPTLQYF
TRBJ2-7 | TRBV7-2 | few | TRBD2 | TGTGCCAGCAGCGGAGCGGGACTAGCGCCCGCCTACGAGCAGTACTTC | CASSGAGLAPAYEQYF
TRBJ2-5 | TRBV6-2/TRBV6-3 | few | NA | TGTGCCAGCAGTTACTCCTACGGGGCGGAGACCCAGTACTTC | CASSYSYGAETQYF
TRBJ2-2 | TRBV12-3/TRBV12-4 | few | TRBD2 | TGTGCCAGCAGGGGGGGACTAGCGCGAGACACCGGGGAGCTGTTTTTT | CASRGGLARDTGELFF
TRBJ2-7 | TRBV6-2/TRBV6-3 | NA | TRBD1 | TGTGCCAGCAGACTACCGGGACAGGGGCCCTACGTGCAGTACTTC | CASRLPGQGPYVQYF
TRBJ2-7 | TRBV28 | NA | TRBD2 | TGTGCCAGCAGTACCCCCGGGACTACTAATTACGAGCAGTACTTC | CASSTPGTTNYEQYF
TRBJ1-1 | TRBV14 | NA | NA | TGTGCCAGCGCGCAAACTAGTGGGCATACTGAAGCTTTCTTT | CASAQTSGHTEAFF
TRBJ1-2 | TRBV5-1 | NA | NA | TGCGCCAGCAGTAGCGCACAGATGGATGGCTACACCTTC | CASSSAQMDGYTF
TRBJ2-4 | TRBV4-1 | few | NA | TGCGCCAGCAGCCAAGCATCCAGGGCCAAAAACATTCAGTACTTC | CASSQASRAKNIQYF
TRBJ1-6 | TRBV27 | many | TRBD1 | TGTGCCAGCAGTTTTCGGACAGGGGGCAAATCACCCCTCCACTTT | CASSFRTGGKSPLHF
TRBJ1-1 | TRBV3-1 | many | NA | TGTGCCAGCAGCCAGACGCTCCTCGTCAGGACTGAAGCTTTCTTT | CASSQTLLVRTEAFF
TRBJ2-7 | TRBV29-1 | once | TRBD1 | TGCAGCCCCGCCCGGACAGGGACCTACGAGCAGTACTTC | CSPARTGTYEQYF